Following are 32 T cell receptor beta chains from one sample sequenced in a study of OX40 agonist ivuxolimab in advanced cancers. Profiled with immunoSEQ multiplex PCR; TCRdb holds only in-frame clones, not every one. The sample has 20,000 to 25,000 clones; roughly 84% are singletons. Sequencing was performed on CD4+ or CD8+ T cells sorted from blood, taken in a trial of the OX40 agonist ivuxolimab. The receptors stem from an adult with an advanced solid tumor such as melanoma, head and neck, liver or kidney cancer.

The chain is built from TRBV5-1 and TRBJ1-1, with TRBD1 as a possible D gene (5 bases). The germline CDR1 and CDR2 sequences are SGHRS and YFSETQ. CDR3 size: 15 residues. V lost 2 bases and J lost 2, with 13 bases in between. CDR3 sequence: CASSLQGHLNTEAFF. The CDR3 DNA sequence: TGCGCCAGCAGCTTACAAGGACACCTAAACACTGAAGCTTTCTTT.

The rearrangement uses TRBV7-8 and TRBJ2-5; the match to TRBD2 covers 11 bases. Germline CDR1 and CDR2: SGHVS and FQNEAQ. Trimming at V came to 4 bases and at J to 5 bases, leaving 6 bases not matched to a gene. This CDR3 is 15 amino acids long. This CDR3 reads CASSSPTSGVETQYF. The CDR3 DNA follows: TGTGCCAGCAGCTCGCCGACTAGCGGGGTGGAGACCCAGTACTTC.

For this clone: This specimen includes other DNA sequences encoding the same CDR3. The chain carries TRBV10-3 and TRBJ2-2, with TRBD2 as a possible D gene (6 bases). The CDR3 spans 15 residues. Germline values: CDR1 ENHRY, CDR2 SYGVKD. The germline V and J ends were trimmed by 2 bases and 2 bases, with 9 bases remaining between them. The CDR3 bases are TGTGCCATCAGTGAGCGCGGGACCAACACCGGGGAGCTGTTTTTT. Translation gives CAISERGTNTGELFF.

The chain carries TRBV7-8 and TRBJ2-7; D gene uncertain. V shed 2 bases and J shed 3 bases, with 5 bases lying between them. Germline V gene sequence: CDR1 SGHVS, CDR2 FQNEAQ. The CDR3 spans 12 residues. CDR3 residues: CASSLTDYEQYF. In DNA, the CDR3 is TGTGCCAGCAGCTTAACAGACTACGAGCAGTACTTC.

This chain joins TRBV5-6 and TRBJ1-3; TRBD1 matches 7 bases. This CDR3 is built from 19 residues. Germline CDR1 reads SGHDT; CDR2 reads YYEEEE. The V segment lost 3 bases and the J segment 2 bases; nucleotides outside the gene matches: 17. CDR3 loop: CASSSTGTRGGGPGNTIYF. The CDR3 coding sequence is TGTGCCAGCAGCTCGACAGGGACTAGAGGGGGGGGACCTGGAAACACCATATATTTT.

This chain joins TRBV11-2 and TRBJ2-1; TRBD2 matches at 7 bases. The CDR3 extends over 14 amino acids. Germline CDR1 SGHAT, CDR2 FQNNGV. V dropped 4 bases and J dropped 6; count of bases not matched to a gene: 6. The DNA for the CDR3 is TGTGCCAGCAGCTCCGCCGGGACTATCAATGAGCAGTTCTTC. Protein product: CASSSAGTINEQFF.

The chain joins TRBV5-4 to TRBJ2-1, with D perhaps given as TRBD1 or TRBD2 (8 bases each). CDR3 length equals 20 residues. Germline CDR1 reads SGHNT; CDR2 reads YYREEE (reference sequence). V was clipped by 0 bases and J by 0 bases, with 22 bases between them. CDR3 region: CASSLAWTGRSGSSYNEQFF. The CDR3 coding sequence is TGTGCCAGCAGCTTGGCTTGGACAGGGAGGAGCGGGAGCTCCTACAATGAGCAGTTCTTC.

The rearrangement uses TRBV5-1 and TRBJ1-2, with D hard to call. Germline V gives CDR1 SGHRS, CDR2 YFSETQ. CDR3 length: 15 amino acids. V lost 0 bases and J lost 7, with 16 bases in between. In nucleotides, the CDR3 is TGCGCCAGCAGCTTGGAAGCCCGGTCGACAAGTGGCTACACCTTC. It specifies CASSLEARSTSGYTF.

This sequence joins TRBV11-3 and TRBJ1-5; D is unclear. Germline V gene data show CDR1 as SGHNT and CDR2 as YENEEA. The germline V and J ends were trimmed by 2 bases and 4 bases, with 6 bases remaining between them. The CDR3 has 13 residues. CDR3 sequence: CASSLNGNQPQHF. In DNA form, the CDR3 reads TGTGCCAGCAGCTTAAACGGGAATCAGCCCCAGCATTTT.

This sequence joins TRBV6-6 and TRBJ1-1; 10 bases align to TRBD1. Losses at the gene ends were 5 bases for V and 3 bases for J; bases not matched to a gene: 0. This CDR3 spans 13 amino acids. Germline CDR1 MNHNY, CDR2 SVGAGI (reference sequence). The CDR3 region is CASSGQGDTEAFF. The CDR3 nucleotides read TGTGCCAGCAGTGGACAGGGGGACACTGAAGCTTTCTTT.

The chain links TRBV5-1 to TRBJ2-3; D unresolved. Germline CDR1 is SGHRS and CDR2 is YFSETQ. Trimming took off 2 bases at V and 1 base at J, with 14 bases between the two ends. This CDR3 comprises 16 residues. The CDR3 loop is CASSFFTGSGTDTQYF. In DNA, the CDR3 is TGCGCCAGCAGCTTTTTCACCGGGTCTGGCACAGATACGCAGTATTTT.

V usage is TRBV27 and J usage is TRBJ1-2; tentative D call: TRBD1 (5 bases). The V end was cut by 9 bases, the J end by 4 bases, with 18 bases between. CDR1 is MNHEY, CDR2 SMNVEV, per germline (reference sequence). CDR3 length: 14 amino acids. The CDR3 protein is CASKIPGRSYGYTF. The CDR3, as DNA: TGTGCCAGTAAGATTCCGGGACGGAGCTATGGCTACACCTTC.

The chain joins TRBV7-3 to TRBJ2-1; D call uncertain. With 8 bases removed from V and 0 bases from J, the gap between germline ends came to 14 bases. The CDR3 sequence is 15 residues long. Germline loops: CDR1 SGHTA, CDR2 FQGTGA. The CDR3: CASSTTPSSYNEQFF. The CDR3 bases are TGTGCCAGCTCCACGACCCCTAGCTCCTACAATGAGCAGTTCTTC.

V and J are TRBV6-5 and TRBJ2-5, with no clear D. This CDR3 spans 14 amino acids. V was pared by 0 bases and J by 4 bases, with 9 bases between. The V gene's germline CDR1 is MNHEY and CDR2 SVGAGI. CDR3 loop: CASSYSISRETQYF. The DNA of the CDR3 is TGTGCCAGCAGTTACTCGATTTCGAGAGAGACCCAGTACTTC.

This chain uses TRBV18 with TRBJ2-1, with TRBD2 matching over 11 bases. The CDR3 is 17 amino acids. V gave up 4 bases and J gave up 0 bases; unmatched junction bases: 5. CDR1 and CDR2 from the germline V gene are KGHSH and LQKENI. DNA of the CDR3: TGTGCCAGCTCACTCGGGACTAGCGGATACTCCTACAATGAGCAGTTCTTC. Its protein is CASSLGTSGYSYNEQFF. Full variable domain (outside the CDR3, taken from reference TRBV18 and TRBJ2-1): NAGVMQNPRHLVRRRGQEARLRCSPMKGHSHVYWYRQLPEEGLKFMVYLQKENIIDESGMPKERFSAEFPKEGPSILRIQQVVRGDSAAYFCASSLGTSGYSYNEQFFGPGTRLTVL.

This chain uses TRBV9 with TRBJ1-2; D might be TRBD1 (6 bases). This CDR3 is 15 amino acids long. CDR1 and CDR2 from the germline V gene are SGDLS and YYNGEE. Trimming stripped 4 bases from V and 4 bases from J, with 17 bases between. The CDR3 sequence: CASSPTSDSLYGYTF. The CDR3 coding sequence is TGTGCCAGCAGCCCAACATCGGACAGCCTCTATGGCTACACCTTC.

The chain carries TRBV20-1 and TRBJ1-2; D uncertain. V shed 4 bases and J shed 7 bases, with 10 bases lying between them. This CDR3 region has 11 residues. Germline V gene data show CDR1 as DFQATT and CDR2 as SNEGSKA (reference sequence). In nucleotides, the CDR3 is TGCAGTGCTAAAGGCGCTCCTGGCTACACCTTC. This translates into CSAKGAPGYTF.

CDR3 amino acids: CASSPDRGPYQPQHF. CDR3 DNA sequence: TGTGCCAGCTCACCCGACAGGGGGCCCTATCAGCCCCAGCATTTT. J is TRBJ1-5 and V is TRBV18; 10 bases match TRBD1. From germline, CDR1 is KGHSH and CDR2 LQKENI. V trimming: 3 bases; J trimming: 5 bases; junction bases outside the gene matches: 4. The CDR3 spans 15 residues.

The chain links TRBV5-8 to TRBJ2-2; D could derive from TRBD1 or TRBD2 (5 bases each). Germline V gene lookup returns CDR1 SGHTS and CDR2 YDEGEE. The CDR3 has 15 amino acids. Trimming stripped 0 bases from V and 4 bases from J, with 10 bases between. The chain's CDR3 is CASSLELGTTGELFF. In nucleotides, the CDR3 is TGTGCCAGCAGCTTGGAATTGGGGACCACCGGGGAGCTGTTTTTT.

V and J are TRBV15 and TRBJ1-1; no firm D call. CDR3 length: 13 residues. Per germline, CDR1 LNHNV and CDR2 YYDKDF (reference sequence). V lost 4 bases to trimming and J lost 8 bases, with 14 bases between them. The CDR3 region is CATSTPDPAEAFF. The DNA of the CDR3 is TGTGCCACCAGCACCCCGGACCCAGCCGAAGCTTTCTTT.

The V gene is TRBV7-6, the J gene TRBJ1-1; D unclear. The V gene's germline CDR1 is SGHVS and CDR2 FNYEAQ. Trimming took off 5 bases at V and 1 base at J, with 8 bases between the two ends. CDR3 length: 13 amino acids. As DNA, the CDR3 is TGTGCCAGCAGCGGGCAGCCGAACACTGAAGCTTTCTTT. Translating gives CASSGQPNTEAFF. The full variable domain, rest sourced from reference TRBV7-6 and TRBJ1-1, is GAGVSQSPRYKVTKRGQDVALRCDPISGHVSLYWYRQALGQGPEFLTYFNYEAQQDKSGLPNDRFSAERPEGSISTLTIQRTEQRDSAMYRCASSGQPNTEAFFGQGTRLTVV.

CDR3 amino acids: CASSQVKAGGDTQYF. CDR3 nucleotides: TGCGCCAGCAGCCAAGTAAAAGCGGGGGGGGATACGCAGTATTTT. This chain connects TRBV4-3 to TRBJ2-3; 10 bases match TRBD2. Germline V gene lookup returns CDR1 LGHNA and CDR2 YSLEER. With V trimmed by 1 base and J by 6 bases, 4 bases remained unmatched. The CDR3 contains 15 residues.

V and J are TRBV30 and TRBJ2-7; D ambiguous. V lost 0 bases and J lost 5, with 14 bases in between. The length of the CDR3 is 14 residues. CDR1 and CDR2 from the germline V gene are GTSNPN and SVGIG (reference sequence). CDR3 region: CAWSVSSILDEQYF. In nucleotides, the CDR3 is TGTGCCTGGAGTGTAAGTTCCATCCTGGACGAGCAGTACTTC.

The chain carries TRBV9 and TRBJ2-2, with 8 bases matching TRBD2. CDR3 length: 16 residues. Germline V gene sequence: CDR1 SGDLS, CDR2 YYNGEE. V gave up 3 bases and J gave up 2 bases; unmatched junction bases: 6. CDR3 bases: TGTGCCAGCAGCGCCGGACTAGCAGAAAACACCGGGGAGCTGTTTTTT. It translates to CASSAGLAENTGELFF. The full variable domain, rest sourced from reference TRBV9 and TRBJ2-2, is DSGVTQTPKHLITATGQRVTLRCSPRSGDLSVYWYQQSLDQGLQFLIQYYNGEERAKGNILERFSAQQFPDLHSELNLSSLELGDSALYFCASSAGLAENTGELFFGEGSRLTVL.

Note on this clone: This same CDR3 is encoded by further DNA sequences in the sample. The chain has TRBV5-1 and TRBJ2-7; TRBD1 might be the D (7 bases). CDR1 is SGHRS, CDR2 YFSETQ, per germline. The ends were cut back, 0 bases at V and 3 bases at J, with 13 bases in the middle. The CDR3 spans 15 residues. The CDR3 region has the DNA TGCGCCAGCAGCTTGGGGCAGGGGGGCTACTACGAGCAGTACTTC. Translating gives CASSLGQGGYYEQYF.

This chain connects TRBV5-1 to TRBJ1-3; D is undetermined. The CDR3 totals 16 residues. V lost 0 bases to trimming and J lost 0 bases, with 10 bases between them. In germline, CDR1 is SGHRS, CDR2 YFSETQ. For the CDR3, the DNA is TGCGCCAGCAGCTTGGTTCTGGCGGACTCTGGAAACACCATATATTTT. Protein product: CASSLVLADSGNTIYF.

This chain connects TRBV5-4 to TRBJ2-7; no clear D gene. CDR3 length: 12 residues. V lost 1 base to trimming and J lost 7 bases, with 9 bases between them. Germline V gene data show CDR1 as SGHNT and CDR2 as YYREEE (reference sequence). The CDR3: CASSLLGWEQYF. CDR3 sequence (DNA): TGTGCCAGCAGCTTGTTGGGTTGGGAGCAGTACTTC.

This clone showed up just once. The chain carries TRBV5-6 and TRBJ1-3, with a weak D call TRBD1 (5 bases). The CDR3 spans 14 residues. Germline V CDR1 and CDR2: SGHDT, YYEEEE. The germline V and J ends were trimmed by 4 bases and 4 bases, with 12 bases remaining between them. CDR3 nucleotide sequence: TGTGCCAGCAGCGGCAGGGTTAAGGGAAACACCATATATTTT. Amino acid sequence: CASSGRVKGNTIYF. The entire variable domain, with the rest obtained from reference TRBV5-6 and TRBJ1-3, is as follows: DAGVTQSPTHLIKTRGQQVTLRCSPKSGHDTVSWYQQALGQGPQFIFQYYEEEERQRGNFPDRFSGHQFPNYSSELNVNALLLGDSALYLCASSGRVKGNTIYFGEGSWLTVV.

The rearrangement links TRBV29-1 to TRBJ2-3; 12 nucleotides agree with TRBD2. Trimming cost V 7 bases and J 4 bases; bases outside gene matches: 9. This CDR3 has 15 residues. Germline CDR1 SQVTM, CDR2 ANQGSEA. The CDR3 spells CSGRGGLAGSDTQYF. CDR3 sequence (DNA): TGCAGCGGAAGGGGAGGACTAGCGGGGTCAGATACGCAGTATTTT.

V and J are TRBV18 and TRBJ1-6; 10 nucleotides line up with TRBD1. There are 15 residues in the CDR3. With 1 base clipped from V and 7 bases from J, the junction kept 1 base outside the gene matches. Germline V gene lookup returns CDR1 KGHSH and CDR2 LQKENI. The CDR3: CASSPLGQGNSPLHF. The CDR3 bases are TGTGCCAGCTCACCACTGGGACAGGGGAATTCACCCCTCCACTTT.

This clone was detected once. This chain uses TRBV4-3 with TRBJ1-6, with unresolved D. CDR3 length: 18 amino acids. Germline CDR1 and CDR2: LGHNA and YSLEER. The germline V and J ends were trimmed by 0 bases and 0 bases, with 12 bases remaining between them. The CDR3 is CASSQEVSRSSYNSPLHF. In DNA, the CDR3 is TGCGCCAGCAGCCAAGAGGTCTCTAGGAGCTCCTATAATTCACCCCTCCACTTT.

The chain is built from TRBV11-3 and TRBJ2-5, with 7 positions matching TRBD1. With the DNA end fitting TRBJ2-7 better, the J assignment may be wrong. The CDR3 runs 14 residues. CDR1 and CDR2 (germline): SGHNT, YENEEA. This CDR3 reads CASSVGQSSYEQYF. The DNA of the CDR3 is TGTGCCAGCAGCGTGGGACAGAGCTCCTACGAGCAGTACTTC.